This TCR beta chain was retrieved from a study of breast tumors, draining lymph nodes, adjacent tissues. General study points: Data only fit, rather than demonstrated, lymph node origin of most tumor T cells. Tumor repertoires ranked between lymph nodes and nontumor tissue in diversity, with V and J gene preferences.

TCRdb re-analysed the multiplex PCR reads in MiXCR, keeping a single row per CDR3 protein. The sample lists more than 50,000 distinct CDR3 sequences; roughly 40% were seen once. The CDR3 loop spans 13 amino acids. V shed 3 bases and J shed 7 bases, with 10 bases lying between them. The sample holds many counts of this clonotype. Its target is unknown. The sample was breast tumor tissue. The sequence was collected from a female donor with breast cancer. Some clones in this sample may be carry-over from other donors' samples. The chain has TRBV12-3 or TRBV12-4 and TRBJ2-1; D possibly corresponds to TRBD1 (5 bases). The CDR3 DNA reads as TGTGCCAGCAGTTTTCCCAGGGCGAATGAGCAGTTCTTC. Its translation: CASSFPRANEQFF.